This T cell receptor beta chain was captured in a study of T-cell reconstitution after alpha-beta-depleted transplantation in children. The study's findings and limits: Some patients showed high day-60 TCRbeta diversity, which derived from surviving recipient T cells and thymic progenitors. Diversity and T-cell counts at one year after transplant derived mostly from new T cells. It was reported that alpha-beta T cells came from several hundred expanded graft clones (about two months after transplant).

Unique molecular identifiers were used in preparing the TCRbeta library. TCRdb called the PCR reads again in MiXCR, with one record for every CDR3 protein. Of about 580,000 distinct CDR3 sequences listed, roughly 24% were seen once; the top ten hold roughly 13%. Concerning this clonotype: As yet, its antigen is unknown.

CDR3 length equals 15 residues. Germline lookup yields CDR1 MNHEY and CDR2 SVGAGI. V lost 4 bases to trimming and J lost 6 bases, with 15 bases between them. The chain combines TRBV6-5 with TRBJ1-4, with D perhaps TRBD1 (6 bases). This TCR was sampled from a boy under three years old who had a stem cell transplant for acute myeloid leukemia, so the T cells may come from the graft donor. The sample was PBMCs, mostly from graft donor cells, taken 360 days after TCRalphabeta/CD19-depleted stem cell transplant. CDR3 sequence (DNA): TGTGCCAGCAGTTCCCCGACAGGAGGGGATGAAAAACTGTTTTTT. Protein sequence: CASSSPTGGDEKLFF.